The entry below gives a single T cell receptor beta chain sequence along with its context. Seattle patients were enrolled during active infection and followed longitudinally. The sample originates from a study of blood T cell repertoires in COVID-19. Study summary: From T cells, B-cell-depleted T cells, or PBMCs came the material, which was cDNA or gDNA.

CDR3 length equals 17 residues. Trimming took 3 bases from V and 1 from J; bases not matched to a gene: 7. CDR1 LGHDT and CDR2 YNNKEL come from the germline V gene (reference sequence). In the study's own analysis: Reference gene primer amplification in the assay estimated nucleated cell counts. Only in-frame clones appear in the TCRdb table, and some are missing; sequencing was by immunoSEQ multiplex PCR. V and J calls and clone size are copied from that table; D and trimming were computed from the DNA. The sample yields more than 200,000 clones, approximately 90% seen once. J is TRBJ2-3 and V is TRBV3-1 (or the pseudogene TRBV3-2); 10 bases match TRBD2. This clonotype was obtained from a man in his fifties or sixties with COVID-19, enrolled during active disease. Sequencing was performed on peripheral blood. CDR3 amino acids: CASSQGAGTSGTDTQYF. The CDR3 DNA is TGTGCCAGCAGCCAGGGTGCCGGGACTAGCGGCACAGATACGCAGTATTTT.